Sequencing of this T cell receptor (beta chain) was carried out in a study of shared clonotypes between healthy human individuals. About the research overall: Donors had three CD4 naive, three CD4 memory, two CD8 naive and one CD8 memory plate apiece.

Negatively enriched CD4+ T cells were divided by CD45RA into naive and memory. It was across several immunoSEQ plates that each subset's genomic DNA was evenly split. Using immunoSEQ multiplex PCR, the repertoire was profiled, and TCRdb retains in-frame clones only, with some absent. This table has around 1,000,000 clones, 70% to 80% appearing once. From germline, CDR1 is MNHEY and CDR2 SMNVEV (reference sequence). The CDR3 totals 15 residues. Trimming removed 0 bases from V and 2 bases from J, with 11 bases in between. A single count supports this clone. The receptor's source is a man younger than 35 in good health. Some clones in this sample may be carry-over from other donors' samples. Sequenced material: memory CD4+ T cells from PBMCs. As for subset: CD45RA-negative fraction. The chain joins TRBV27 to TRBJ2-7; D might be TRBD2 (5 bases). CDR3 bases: TGTGCCAGCAGTTTATCGATGGCGGGCGCCTACGAGCAGTACTTC. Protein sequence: CASSLSMAGAYEQYF.